This T cell receptor (beta chain) was captured in a study of human T cells and chemical hapten exposure. Study as a whole: Per-sample variation in TCR yield stemmed mainly from small pooled library volume differences.

Indicated time point: pre-sensitization, week 0. Treatment meaning: therapeutic diphenylcyclopropenone sensitization with weekly scalp DPC. The V and J ends lost 0 bases and 7 bases, in that order; junction bases with no gene match: 6. CDR1 and CDR2 (germline): LGHNA, YSLEER. This CDR3 comprises 14 residues. How the authors handled the data: Samples ranged from 23,224 to 690,600 TCRs, with a median of approximately 90,000. TCRdb ran MiXCR on the RACE reads and lists one entry per CDR3 protein. The V and J calls were not made by the authors but by TCRdb's processing. The sample has about 380,000 distinct CDR3 sequences; 4% to 6% are singletons. In its sample, this clonotype was seen many times.

This chain connects TRBV4-3 to TRBJ2-7; TRBD1 agrees at 7 bases. This receptor was taken from a woman aged 50 to 60 with alopecia areata. Some clones in this sample may be carry-over from other donors' samples. The source was whole blood, collected in connection with sensitization to the hapten diphenylcyclopropenone (DPC). This CDR3 is CASSQDRGNGEQYF. The CDR3 DNA reads TGCGCCAGCAGCCAAGACAGGGGGAACGGGGAGCAGTACTTC.